Shown below are 5 T cell receptor beta chains from a single sample sequenced in a study of blood T cell repertoires in COVID-19. The table came from immunoSEQ multiplex PCR; TCRdb's copy has only in-frame clones and leaves some out. This sample has around 130,000 clones, with around 86% found just once. The sequenced material came from peripheral blood. Receptor source: a human donor in a cohort sampled during active COVID-19.

The chain links TRBV9 to TRBJ2-7; 8 bases are shared with TRBD1. The ends lost 3 bases at V and 5 bases at J; junction bases unmatched: 7. Germline CDR1 and CDR2: SGDLS and YYNGEE. This CDR3 spans 14 amino acids. The CDR3 bases are TGTGCCAGCAGCGAGACAGGGGATTCCCACGAGCAGTACTTC. It specifies CASSETGDSHEQYF.

This chain links TRBV9 with TRBJ2-7; a weak D match, TRBD2 (6 bases). V was cut by 4 bases and J by 7 bases, with 18 bases left in between. There are 14 residues in the CDR3. Germline V gene sequence: CDR1 SGDLS, CDR2 YYNGEE. The CDR3 DNA is TGTGCCAGCAGCCCTCGGACGGGGGTAGGAGAGCAGTACTTC. It specifies CASSPRTGVGEQYF.

This chain links TRBV5-1 with TRBJ2-3; the match to TRBD1 covers 10 bases. The trim removed 7 bases at V and 6 bases at J, leaving 11 bases unmatched. The CDR3 covers 15 residues. Germline assignment: CDR1 SGHRS and CDR2 YFSETQ. The DNA for the CDR3 is TGCGCCAGCTCCTTGGGACAGGGGTCCTTGGATACGCAGTATTTT. Translating it yields CASSLGQGSLDTQYF. Drawing the rest from reference TRBV5-1 and TRBJ2-3, the complete variable domain is KAGVTQTPRYLIKTRGQQVTLSCSPISGHRSVSWYQQTPGQGLQFLFEYFSETQRNKGNFPGRFSGRQFSNSRSEMNVSTLELGDSALYLCASSLGQGSLDTQYFGPGTRLTVL.

This clone was observed many times. The chain is built from TRBV5-4 and TRBJ1-2, with D perhaps TRBD1 (6 bases). CDR1 SGHNT and CDR2 YYREEE come from the germline V gene (reference sequence). The CDR3 has 16 amino acids. V dropped 2 bases and J dropped 7 bases, with 21 bases sitting between them. Here the CDR3 reads CASSFYAPDRLSGYTF. CDR3 in DNA: TGTGCCAGCAGCTTTTACGCACCTGACAGGCTAAGTGGCTACACCTTC. Variable domain in full (rest from reference TRBV5-4 and TRBJ1-2): ETGVTQSPTHLIKTRGQQVTLRCSSQSGHNTVSWYQQALGQGPQFIFQYYREEENGRGNFPPRFSGLQFPNYSSELNVNALELDDSALYLCASSFYAPDRLSGYTFGSGTRLTVV.

The rearrangement uses TRBV30 and TRBJ1-2; D might be TRBD1 (5 bases). There are 13 residues in the CDR3. Germline V lookup: CDR1 GTSNPN, CDR2 SVGIG (reference sequence). Trimming removed 0 bases from V and 6 bases from J, with 11 bases in between. The CDR3 spells CAWSVMGLDGYTF. In nucleotides, the CDR3 is TGTGCCTGGAGTGTGATGGGGCTGGATGGCTACACCTTC.